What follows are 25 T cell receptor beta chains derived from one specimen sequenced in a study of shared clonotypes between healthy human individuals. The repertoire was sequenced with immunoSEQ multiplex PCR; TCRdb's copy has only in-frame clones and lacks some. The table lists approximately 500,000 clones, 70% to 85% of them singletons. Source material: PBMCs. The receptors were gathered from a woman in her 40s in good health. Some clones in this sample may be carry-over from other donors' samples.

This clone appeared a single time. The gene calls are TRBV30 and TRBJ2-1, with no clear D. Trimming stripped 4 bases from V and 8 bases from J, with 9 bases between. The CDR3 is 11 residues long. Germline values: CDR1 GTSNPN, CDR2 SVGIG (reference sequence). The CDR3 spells CAWTVTDEQFF. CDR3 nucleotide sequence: TGTGCCTGGACGGTAACCGATGAGCAGTTCTTC.

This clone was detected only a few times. CDR3 nucleotide sequence: TGTGCCAGTAGTATAGCCGGGACTAGCGGGAGGGCCGACCCCGGGGAGCTGTTTTTT. Amino acids: CASSIAGTSGRADPGELFF. V is TRBV19 and J is TRBJ2-2; 16 positions match TRBD2. Looked up from germline, CDR1 is LNHDA and CDR2 is SQIVND (reference sequence). V dropped 1 base and J dropped 6; count of bases not matched to a gene: 8. CDR3 length: 19 amino acids.

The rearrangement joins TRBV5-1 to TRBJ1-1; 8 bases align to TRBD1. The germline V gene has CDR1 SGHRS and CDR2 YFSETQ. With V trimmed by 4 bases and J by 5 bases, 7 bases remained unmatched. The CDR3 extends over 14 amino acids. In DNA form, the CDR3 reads TGCGCCAGCAGCCGCCGGGACAGGAGTACTGAAGCTTTCTTT. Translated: CASSRRDRSTEAFF.

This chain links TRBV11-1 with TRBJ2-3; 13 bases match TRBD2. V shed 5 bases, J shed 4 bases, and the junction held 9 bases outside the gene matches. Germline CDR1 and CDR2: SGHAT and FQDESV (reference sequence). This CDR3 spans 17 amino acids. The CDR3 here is CASSPGLAGVIADTQYF. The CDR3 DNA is TGTGCCAGCAGCCCCGGACTAGCGGGAGTTATCGCAGATACGCAGTATTTT.

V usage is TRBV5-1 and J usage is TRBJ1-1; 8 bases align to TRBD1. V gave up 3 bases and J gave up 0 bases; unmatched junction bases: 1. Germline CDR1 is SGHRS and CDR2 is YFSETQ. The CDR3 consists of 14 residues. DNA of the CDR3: TGCGCCAGCAGCTGGACAGGGATGAACACTGAAGCTTTCTTT. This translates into CASSWTGMNTEAFF.

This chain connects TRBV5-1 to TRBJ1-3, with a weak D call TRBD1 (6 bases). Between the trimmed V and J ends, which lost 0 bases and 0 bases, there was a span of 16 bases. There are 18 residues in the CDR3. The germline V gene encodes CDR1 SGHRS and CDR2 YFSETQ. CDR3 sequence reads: CASSLASGGSVSGNTIYF. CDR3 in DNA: TGCGCCAGCAGCTTGGCATCGGGGGGCTCAGTCTCTGGAAACACCATATATTTT. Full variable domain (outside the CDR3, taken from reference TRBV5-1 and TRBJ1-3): KAGVTQTPRYLIKTRGQQVTLSCSPISGHRSVSWYQQTPGQGLQFLFEYFSETQRNKGNFPGRFSGRQFSNSRSEMNVSTLELGDSALYLCASSLASGGSVSGNTIYFGEGSWLTVV.

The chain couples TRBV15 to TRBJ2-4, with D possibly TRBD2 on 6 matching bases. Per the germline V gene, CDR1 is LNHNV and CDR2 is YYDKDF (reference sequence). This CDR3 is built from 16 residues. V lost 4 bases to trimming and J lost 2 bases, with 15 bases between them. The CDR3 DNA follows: TGTGCCACCAGCACACTAGCATCAACTACCAAAAACATTCAGTACTTC. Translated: CATSTLASTTKNIQYF.

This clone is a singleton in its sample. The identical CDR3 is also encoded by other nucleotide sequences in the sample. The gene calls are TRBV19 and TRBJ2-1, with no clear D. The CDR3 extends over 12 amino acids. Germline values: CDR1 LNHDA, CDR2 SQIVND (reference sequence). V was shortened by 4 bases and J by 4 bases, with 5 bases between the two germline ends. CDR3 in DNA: TGTGCCAGTAGTACGCAGTACAATGAGCAGTTCTTC. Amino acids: CASSTQYNEQFF.

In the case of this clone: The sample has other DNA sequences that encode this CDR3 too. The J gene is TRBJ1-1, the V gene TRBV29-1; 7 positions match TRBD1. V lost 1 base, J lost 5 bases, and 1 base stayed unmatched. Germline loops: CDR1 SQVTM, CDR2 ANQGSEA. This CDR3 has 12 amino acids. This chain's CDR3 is CSVEGRGTEAFF. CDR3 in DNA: TGCAGCGTTGAAGGCAGGGGGACTGAAGCTTTCTTT.

The CDR3 sequence is CASSEFYGTDTQYF. The DNA of the CDR3 is TGCGCCAGCAGCGAGTTTTATGGCACAGATACGCAGTATTTT. The chain carries TRBV5-1 and TRBJ2-3; no clear D gene. The germline V gene encodes CDR1 SGHRS and CDR2 YFSETQ. Deletions cut 4 bases from V and 1 base from J, with 10 bases between. This CDR3 is 14 amino acids long.

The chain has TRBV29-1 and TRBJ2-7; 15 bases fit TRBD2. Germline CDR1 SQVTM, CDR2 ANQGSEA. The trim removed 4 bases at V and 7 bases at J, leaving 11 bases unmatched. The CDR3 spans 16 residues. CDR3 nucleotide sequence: TGCAGCGTTGGGCCCTCGGGACTAGCGGGAGGTAGGGAGCAGTACTTC. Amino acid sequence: CSVGPSGLAGGREQYF.

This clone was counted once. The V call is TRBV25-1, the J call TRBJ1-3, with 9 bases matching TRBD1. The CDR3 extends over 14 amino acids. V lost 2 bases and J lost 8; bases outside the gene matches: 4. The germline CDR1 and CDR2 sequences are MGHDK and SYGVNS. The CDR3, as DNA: TGTGCCAGCAGTGAAGGGACAGGGTCGGACACCATATATTTT. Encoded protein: CASSEGTGSDTIYF.

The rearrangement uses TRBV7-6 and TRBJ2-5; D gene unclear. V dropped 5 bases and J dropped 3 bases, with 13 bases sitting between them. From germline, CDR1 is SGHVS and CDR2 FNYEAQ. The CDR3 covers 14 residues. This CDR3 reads CASSPILGEETQYF. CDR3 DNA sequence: TGTGCCAGCAGCCCCATTCTCGGAGAAGAGACCCAGTACTTC.

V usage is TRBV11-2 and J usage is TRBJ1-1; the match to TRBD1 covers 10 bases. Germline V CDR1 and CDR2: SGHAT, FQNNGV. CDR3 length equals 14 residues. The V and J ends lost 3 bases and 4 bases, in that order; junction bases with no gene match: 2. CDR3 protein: CASSLTGGLTEAFF. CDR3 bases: TGTGCCAGCAGCTTGACAGGGGGCCTCACTGAAGCTTTCTTT.

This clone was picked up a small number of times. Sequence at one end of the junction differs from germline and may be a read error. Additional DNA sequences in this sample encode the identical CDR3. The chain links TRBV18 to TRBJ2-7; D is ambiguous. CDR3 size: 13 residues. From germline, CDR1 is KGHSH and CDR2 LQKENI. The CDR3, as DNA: TGTGCCAGCTCGCCACTGGGTCCCTACGAGCAGTACTTC. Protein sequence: CASSPLGPYEQYF.

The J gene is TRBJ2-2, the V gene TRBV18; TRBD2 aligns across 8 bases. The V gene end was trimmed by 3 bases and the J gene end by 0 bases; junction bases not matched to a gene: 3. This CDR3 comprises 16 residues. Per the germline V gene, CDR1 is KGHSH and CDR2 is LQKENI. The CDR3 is CASSPSGGANTGELFF. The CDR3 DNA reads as TGTGCCAGCTCACCCAGCGGGGGTGCGAACACCGGGGAGCTGTTTTTT.

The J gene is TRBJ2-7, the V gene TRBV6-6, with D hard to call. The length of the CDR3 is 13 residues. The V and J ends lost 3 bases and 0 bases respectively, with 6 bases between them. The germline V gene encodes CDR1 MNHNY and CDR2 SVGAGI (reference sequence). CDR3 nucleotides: TGTGCCAGCAGTTATACCCGCTCCTACGAGCAGTACTTC. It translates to CASSYTRSYEQYF.

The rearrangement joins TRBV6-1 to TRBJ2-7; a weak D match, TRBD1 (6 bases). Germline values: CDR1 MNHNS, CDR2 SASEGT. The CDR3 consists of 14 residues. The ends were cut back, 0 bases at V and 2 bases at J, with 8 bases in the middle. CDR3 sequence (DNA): TGTGCCAGCAGTGAAGCCGAGGGGGCCTACGAGCAGTACTTC. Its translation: CASSEAEGAYEQYF.

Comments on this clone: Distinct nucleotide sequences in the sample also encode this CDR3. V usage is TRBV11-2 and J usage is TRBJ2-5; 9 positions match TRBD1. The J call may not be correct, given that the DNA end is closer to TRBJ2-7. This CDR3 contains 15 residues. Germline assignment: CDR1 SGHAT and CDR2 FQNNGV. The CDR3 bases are TGTGCCAGCAGCCTGGGCGGGACAGGGTTCGGCGAGCAGTACTTC. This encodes CASSLGGTGFGEQYF.

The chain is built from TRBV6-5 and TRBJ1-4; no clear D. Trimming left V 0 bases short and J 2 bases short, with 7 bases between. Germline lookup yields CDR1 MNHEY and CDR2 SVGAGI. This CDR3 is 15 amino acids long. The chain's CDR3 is CASSYSSGTNEKLFF. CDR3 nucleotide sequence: TGTGCCAGCAGTTACTCGTCGGGGACTAATGAAAAACTGTTTTTT.

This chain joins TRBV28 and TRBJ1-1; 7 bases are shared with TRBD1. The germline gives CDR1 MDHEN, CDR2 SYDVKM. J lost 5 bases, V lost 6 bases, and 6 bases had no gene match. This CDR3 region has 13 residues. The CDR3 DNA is TGTGCCAGCAGGACCCCAGGGGGGACTGAAGCTTTCTTT. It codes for CASRTPGGTEAFF.

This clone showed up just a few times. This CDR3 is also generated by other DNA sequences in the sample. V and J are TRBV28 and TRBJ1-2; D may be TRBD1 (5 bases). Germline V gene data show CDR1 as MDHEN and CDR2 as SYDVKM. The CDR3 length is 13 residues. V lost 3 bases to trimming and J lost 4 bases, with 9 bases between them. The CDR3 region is CASSFGQGYGYTF. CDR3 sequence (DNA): TGTGCCAGCAGTTTCGGGCAGGGCTATGGCTACACCTTC.

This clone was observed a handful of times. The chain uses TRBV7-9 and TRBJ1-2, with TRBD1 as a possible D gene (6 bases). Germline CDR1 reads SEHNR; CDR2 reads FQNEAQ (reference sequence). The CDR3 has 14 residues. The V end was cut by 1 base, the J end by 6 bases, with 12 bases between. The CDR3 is CASSLVWQGNGYTF. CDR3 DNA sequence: TGTGCCAGCAGCTTAGTTTGGCAGGGGAATGGCTACACCTTC. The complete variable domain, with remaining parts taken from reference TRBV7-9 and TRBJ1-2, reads DTGVSQNPRHKITKRGQNVTFRCDPISEHNRLYWYRQTLGQGPEFLTYFQNEAQLEKSRLLSDRFSAERPKGSFSTLEIQRTEQGDSAMYLCASSLVWQGNGYTFGSGTRLTVV.

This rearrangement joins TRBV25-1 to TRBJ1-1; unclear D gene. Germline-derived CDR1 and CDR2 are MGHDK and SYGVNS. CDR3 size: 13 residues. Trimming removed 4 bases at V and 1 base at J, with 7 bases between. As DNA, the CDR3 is TGTGCCAGCAGTGTTCCCGGGAACACTGAAGCTTTCTTT. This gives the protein CASSVPGNTEAFF.

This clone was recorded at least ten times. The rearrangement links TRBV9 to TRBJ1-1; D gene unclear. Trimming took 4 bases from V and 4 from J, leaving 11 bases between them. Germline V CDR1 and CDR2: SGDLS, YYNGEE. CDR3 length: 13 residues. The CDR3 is CASSPTFFTEAFF. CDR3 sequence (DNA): TGTGCCAGCAGCCCGACTTTCTTCACTGAAGCTTTCTTT.